Listed here are 28 T cell receptor beta chains from one sample, sequenced in a study of blood T cell repertoires in COVID-19. Sequencing used immunoSEQ multiplex PCR; TCRdb keeps in-frame clones, though not all of them. The data hold about 72,000 clones, with under 90% observed a single time. Source material: peripheral blood. The receptors here all came from a man between 65 and 85 years old with active or convalescent COVID-19.

The chain is built from TRBV5-1 and TRBJ2-7, with D perhaps matching TRBD1 (6 bases). Germline loops: CDR1 SGHRS, CDR2 YFSETQ. The CDR3 totals 16 residues. V was pared by 4 bases and J by 2 bases, with 19 bases between. This CDR3 reads CASSRLSVGTPYEQYF. CDR3 sequence (DNA): TGCGCCAGCAGCCGCTTGTCAGTCGGGACACCCTACGAGCAGTACTTC.

This clone was detected only a few times. This rearrangement joins TRBV5-1 to TRBJ2-7, with 8 bases lining up with TRBD2. V shed 3 bases, J shed 4 bases, and the junction held 6 bases outside the gene matches. Germline assignment: CDR1 SGHRS and CDR2 YFSETQ. This CDR3 is built from 14 residues. CDR3 bases: TGCGCCAGCAGCTCGGTGGGCGGGGGGTACGAGCAGTACTTC. It encodes CASSSVGGGYEQYF.

The chain carries TRBV3-1 (or the pseudogene TRBV3-2) and TRBJ2-2; 8 bases are shared with TRBD1. Germline CDR1 reads LGHDT; CDR2 reads YNNKEL (reference sequence). V was pared by 5 bases and J by 5 bases, with 7 bases of the junction left unmatched. This CDR3 region has 15 residues. CDR3 DNA: TGTGCCAGCAGCTGGACAGGGACAGGAACCGGGGAGCTGTTTTTT. This translates into CASSWTGTGTGELFF.

The rearrangement joins TRBV5-1 to TRBJ2-3, with D unclear. Germline V gene sequence: CDR1 SGHRS, CDR2 YFSETQ. V lost 2 bases to trimming and J lost 2 bases, with 9 bases between them. The CDR3 spans 14 residues. The CDR3 region has the DNA TGCGCCAGCAGCTTAGACACTCACACAGATACGCAGTATTTT. Translation gives CASSLDTHTDTQYF. Together with reference TRBV5-1 and TRBJ2-3, the CDR3 gives the full variable domain: KAGVTQTPRYLIKTRGQQVTLSCSPISGHRSVSWYQQTPGQGLQFLFEYFSETQRNKGNFPGRFSGRQFSNSRSEMNVSTLELGDSALYLCASSLDTHTDTQYFGPGTRLTVL.

The V and J genes are TRBV20-1 and TRBJ1-1; D is ambiguous. Looked up from germline, CDR1 is DFQATT and CDR2 is SNEGSKA (reference sequence). The CDR3 covers 15 residues. The germline V and J ends were trimmed by 3 bases and 0 bases, with 14 bases remaining between them. The CDR3 DNA sequence: TGCAGTGCTAGTCTCGCTTCGGGGATGAACACTGAAGCTTTCTTT. Translation: CSASLASGMNTEAFF.

This chain connects TRBV7-6 to TRBJ1-6; D unclear. Trimming pared 3 bases from V and 6 bases from J, leaving 12 bases between. Germline V gives CDR1 SGHVS, CDR2 FNYEAQ. The CDR3 has 15 amino acids. The CDR3 loop is CASSLADGSNSPLHF. DNA for the CDR3: TGTGCCAGCAGCTTGGCTGACGGGAGTAATTCACCCCTCCACTTT.

There are a few counts of this clone. This rearrangement joins TRBV7-2 to TRBJ2-7; 10 bases are shared with TRBD2. The V gene's germline CDR1 is SGHTA and CDR2 FQGNSA. The CDR3 has 15 amino acids. Losses at the gene ends were 5 bases for V and 4 bases for J; bases not matched to a gene: 8. The CDR3 loop reads CASSPGSGREYEQYF. The CDR3 DNA reads TGTGCCAGCAGCCCCGGGAGCGGGAGGGAATACGAGCAGTACTTC.

The chain links TRBV7-2 to TRBJ1-1; 8 bases fit TRBD1. Per the germline V gene, CDR1 is SGHTA and CDR2 is FQGNSA. V lost 1 base, J lost 4 bases, and 2 bases stayed unmatched. The CDR3 covers 14 residues. CDR3 nucleotides: TGTGCCAGCAGCTTAGACAGGGGGGTCACTGAAGCTTTCTTT. Its translation is CASSLDRGVTEAFF.

The V gene is TRBV11-3, the J gene TRBJ2-1; 16 nucleotides align to TRBD2. The CDR3 loop spans 18 amino acids. Looked up from germline, CDR1 is SGHNT and CDR2 is YENEEA. V shed 1 base, J shed 7 bases, and the junction held 7 bases outside the gene matches. CDR3 loop: CASSLGGTSGRAGNEQFF. The DNA of the CDR3 is TGTGCCAGCAGCTTAGGGGGGACTAGCGGGAGGGCCGGTAATGAGCAGTTCTTC.

The V gene is TRBV10-3, the J gene TRBJ2-2; no clear D. Germline-derived CDR1 and CDR2 are ENHRY and SYGVKD. This CDR3 has 15 residues. Trimming took off 2 bases at V and 1 base at J, with 8 bases between the two ends. This CDR3 is CAISENSLNTGELFF. The CDR3 nucleotides read TGTGCCATCAGTGAGAACAGTTTGAACACCGGGGAGCTGTTTTTT.

The chain joins TRBV2 to TRBJ2-2; TRBD2 aligns across 10 bases. Germline CDR1 SNHLY, CDR2 FYNNEI. V lost 6 bases, J lost 4 bases, and 5 bases stayed unmatched. CDR3 size: 15 residues. CDR3 amino acids: CASRTLAGITGELFF. CDR3 nucleotides: TGTGCCAGCAGAACACTAGCGGGAATCACCGGGGAGCTGTTTTTT.

The CDR3 DNA sequence: TGTGCCAGCAGCGCTACGGGACAGGGGAACTATGGCTACACCTTC. Translating it yields CASSATGQGNYGYTF. The chain joins TRBV9 to TRBJ1-2; 10 bases match TRBD1. CDR1 and CDR2 (germline): SGDLS, YYNGEE. V gave up 3 bases and J gave up 2 bases; unmatched junction bases: 4. This CDR3 contains 15 residues.

V usage is TRBV18 and J usage is TRBJ2-2; no clear D. The CDR3 has 15 amino acids. The germline V and J ends were trimmed by 5 bases and 0 bases, with 10 bases remaining between them. The germline gives CDR1 KGHSH, CDR2 LQKENI. The CDR3 DNA follows: TGTGCCAGCTCAGAAGGCGAGGCGAACACCGGGGAGCTGTTTTTT. Translation: CASSEGEANTGELFF.

The chain is built from TRBV30 and TRBJ1-3, with D unresolved. The CDR3 spans 15 residues. The germline gives CDR1 GTSNPN, CDR2 SVGIG (reference sequence). Trimming pared 0 bases from V and 0 bases from J, leaving 9 bases between. CDR3 nucleotide sequence: TGTGCCTGGAGTGTTCAGATCAGCTCTGGAAACACCATATATTTT. Its protein is CAWSVQISSGNTIYF.

This rearrangement joins TRBV9 to TRBJ1-2; D might be TRBD1 (5 bases). The CDR3 contains 14 residues. Trimming cost V 4 bases and J 8 bases, with 18 bases left between them. Germline CDR1 SGDLS, CDR2 YYNGEE. The CDR3 sequence is CASSPAGVGRGYTF. The CDR3, as DNA: TGTGCCAGCAGCCCGGCGGGGGTGGGGCGCGGCTACACCTTC.

This clone was seen a few times. The rearrangement joins TRBV27 to TRBJ2-2; possible D gene TRBD1, 5 bases. Looked up from germline, CDR1 is MNHEY and CDR2 is SMNVEV (reference sequence). V was pared by 1 base and J by 4 bases, with 10 bases between. The CDR3 has 15 residues. CDR3 in amino acids: CASSLYSGFTGELFF. The CDR3 DNA sequence: TGTGCCAGCAGTTTATATTCAGGGTTCACCGGGGAGCTGTTTTTT.

The chain has TRBV30 and TRBJ1-2, with a weak D call TRBD1 (6 bases). V was shortened by 0 bases and J by 2 bases, with 13 bases between the two germline ends. The CDR3 loop spans 15 amino acids. Germline V gene lookup returns CDR1 GTSNPN and CDR2 SVGIG (reference sequence). The CDR3 here is CAWSVFGTQNYGYTF. For the CDR3, the DNA is TGTGCCTGGAGTGTGTTCGGGACACAGAACTATGGCTACACCTTC.

V usage is TRBV29-1 and J usage is TRBJ1-5; 7 bases fit TRBD1. Germline CDR1 SQVTM, CDR2 ANQGSEA. The J segment lost 7 bases and the V segment lost 6 bases, leaving 6 bases of the junction unmatched. This CDR3 has 12 residues. The CDR3 region has the DNA TGCAGCGTCCAACAGGGGAGGCAGCCCCAGCATTTT. Amino acid sequence: CSVQQGRQPQHF.

The rearrangement links TRBV20-1 to TRBJ2-7; weak D call: TRBD1 (7 bases). CDR1 is DFQATT, CDR2 SNEGSKA, per germline (reference sequence). The V and J ends lost 3 bases and 3 bases respectively, with 15 bases between them. The length of the CDR3 is 14 residues. CDR3 in DNA: TGCAGTGCTAGTTGGAGGGACAGAAACTACGAGCAGTACTTC. It encodes CSASWRDRNYEQYF.

The J gene is TRBJ1-2, the V gene TRBV12-3 or TRBV12-4; the D gene is possibly TRBD1 (5 bases). This CDR3 has 12 residues. Trimming stripped 6 bases from V and 8 bases from J, with 13 bases between. The DNA for the CDR3 is TGTGCCAGCAGCGGCGCAGGGTCCGGCTACACCTTC. Its translation is CASSGAGSGYTF.

The chain combines TRBV3-1 (or the pseudogene TRBV3-2) with TRBJ2-1; 7 bases fit TRBD2. Trimming cost V 3 bases and J 5 bases; bases outside gene matches: 4. CDR1 and CDR2 from the germline V gene are LGHDT and YNNKEL (reference sequence). This CDR3 region has 14 residues. For the CDR3, the DNA is TGTGCCAGCAGCCATCGGACTAGAAACAATGAGCAGTTCTTC. This gives the protein CASSHRTRNNEQFF.

This chain joins TRBV4-3 and TRBJ2-6, with TRBD2 matching over 7 bases. The CDR3 is made up of 20 amino acids. Trimming removed 0 bases from V and 0 bases from J; junction bases left unmatched: 11. In germline, CDR1 is LGHNA, CDR2 YSLEER. This CDR3 reads CASSQDRGEGLSSGANVLTF. As DNA, the CDR3 is TGCGCCAGCAGCCAAGATAGGGGCGAGGGACTAAGCTCTGGGGCCAACGTCCTGACTTTC.

This rearrangement joins TRBV5-5 to TRBJ2-3; unclear D gene. V lost 4 bases and J 5 bases, leaving 14 bases between the germline ends. The CDR3 runs to 14 residues. Looked up from germline, CDR1 is SGHKS and CDR2 is YYEKEE (reference sequence). The DNA for the CDR3 is TGTGCCAGCAGCAAAAGCCAGGAAAGAGATACGCAGTATTTT. Encoded protein: CASSKSQERDTQYF.

This sequence joins TRBV11-2 and TRBJ2-3; 11 bases fit TRBD2. The CDR3 covers 16 residues. From germline, CDR1 is SGHAT and CDR2 FQNNGV. Unmatched junction bases numbered 10, after V lost 5 bases and J lost 6 bases. The CDR3 loop reads CASSRYGTSGVDTQYF. DNA of the CDR3: TGTGCCAGCAGCAGATACGGGACTAGCGGAGTTGATACGCAGTATTTT.

The J gene is TRBJ2-7, the V gene TRBV11-2; no reliable D call. The germline gives CDR1 SGHAT, CDR2 FQNNGV. V dropped 1 base and J dropped 4 bases, with 17 bases sitting between them. The CDR3 sequence is 16 residues long. The CDR3 DNA is TGTGCCAGCAGCTTAGTTTCCGGCAGGCGATGGTACGAGCAGTACTTC. Translated: CASSLVSGRRWYEQYF.

V and J are TRBV2 and TRBJ2-2; 9 nucleotides agree with TRBD2. Trimming took 6 bases from V and 4 from J; bases not matched to a gene: 0. Germline V CDR1 and CDR2: SNHLY, FYNNEI. The CDR3 is 13 residues long. This chain's CDR3 is CASRTSGTGELFF. CDR3 nucleotide sequence: TGTGCCAGCAGGACTAGCGGCACCGGGGAGCTGTTTTTT. Full variable domain (outside the CDR3, taken from reference TRBV2 and TRBJ2-2): EPEVTQTPSHQVTQMGQEVILRCVPISNHLYFYWYRQILGQKVEFLVSFYNNEISEKSEIFDDQFSVERPDGSNFTLKIRSTKLEDSAMYFCASRTSGTGELFFGEGSRLTVL.

In its sample, this clone was seen once. This rearrangement joins TRBV7-3 to TRBJ1-2; 8 positions agree with TRBD1. This CDR3 has 14 amino acids. Germline assignment: CDR1 SGHTA and CDR2 FQGTGA. Trimming at V came to 2 bases and at J to 7 bases, leaving 6 bases not matched to a gene. The DNA for the CDR3 is TGTGCCAGCAGCTTAGGACAGGGACCCTCTGGCTACACCTTC. This encodes CASSLGQGPSGYTF.

This CDR3 is CSVGRQTRETQYF. The CDR3 coding sequence is TGCAGCGTTGGGAGGCAGACAAGGGAGACCCAGTACTTC. V is TRBV29-1 and J is TRBJ2-5, with TRBD2 as a possible D gene (5 bases). Germline V gives CDR1 SQVTM, CDR2 ANQGSEA. V dropped 4 bases and J dropped 5 bases, with 14 bases sitting between them. The CDR3 length is 13 residues.